Listed here are 4 T cell receptor beta chains from one sample, sequenced in a study of blood T cell repertoires in COVID-19. Clones were sequenced by immunoSEQ multiplex PCR, and TCRdb holds only the in-frame ones, with some missing. The sample lists some 300,000 clones, about 91% occurring once. Sequencing was done on a sample of PBMCs or T cells enriched from blood (not recorded which). All receptors derive from a woman aged 40 to 50 who had recovered from COVID-19.

The chain recombines TRBV18 with TRBJ1-1; TRBD1 agrees at 10 bases. The CDR3 length is 13 residues. After removal of 6 bases from V and 8 bases from J, the junction contained 6 bases not matched to a gene. CDR1 is KGHSH, CDR2 LQKENI, per germline. CDR3 residues: CASSATGGIEAFF. As DNA, the CDR3 is TGTGCCAGCTCGGCGACAGGGGGCATCGAAGCTTTCTTT.

In its sample, this clone was seen once. V and J are TRBV15 and TRBJ2-2; D unclear. Germline-derived CDR1 and CDR2 are LNHNV and YYDKDF (reference sequence). Deletions cut 0 bases from V and 0 bases from J, with 8 bases between. This CDR3 has 16 amino acids. The CDR3 here is CATSRDPQSNTGELFF. For the CDR3, the DNA is TGTGCCACCAGCAGAGATCCCCAGTCGAACACCGGGGAGCTGTTTTTT.

The chain carries TRBV15 and TRBJ1-2, with 7 positions matching TRBD1. Trimming cost V 0 bases and J 5 bases; bases outside gene matches: 6. Per the germline V gene, CDR1 is LNHNV and CDR2 is YYDKDF (reference sequence). The CDR3 is 15 residues long. This chain's CDR3 is CATSRDAQGQYGYTF. In DNA, the CDR3 is TGTGCCACCAGCAGAGATGCACAGGGGCAGTATGGCTACACCTTC. The full variable domain, completed using reference TRBV15 and TRBJ1-2, is DAMVIQNPRYQVTQFGKPVTLSCSQTLNHNVMYWYQQKSSQAPKLLFHYYDKDFNNEADTPDNFQSRRPNTSFCFLDIRSPGLGDTAMYLCATSRDAQGQYGYTFGSGTRLTVV.

The J gene is TRBJ1-3, the V gene TRBV3-1 (or the pseudogene TRBV3-2); a weak D match, TRBD1 (6 bases). Trimming shortened V by 4 bases and J by 0 bases, and 13 bases separated the two germline ends. This CDR3 has 16 amino acids. Germline loops: CDR1 LGHDT, CDR2 YNNKEL (reference sequence). The CDR3 protein is CASSPNRVSSGNTIYF. In nucleotides, the CDR3 is TGTGCCAGCAGCCCCAACAGGGTTAGCTCTGGAAACACCATATATTTT.